What follows are 24 T cell receptor beta chains derived from one specimen sequenced in a study of T cell changes during pregnancy in multiple sclerosis. Some clones are missing from TCRdb's copy, which holds only in-frame ones; the method was immunoSEQ multiplex PCR. This table holds tens of thousands of clones, roughly 89% found once. The starting material was peripheral blood, obtained after pregnancy. The receptors originated from a female donor in good health, enrolled as a control in a pregnancy study.

The gene calls are TRBV7-2 and TRBJ2-4; TRBD2 might be the D (5 bases). The CDR3 spans 13 residues. Germline CDR1 is SGHTA and CDR2 is FQGNSA. The V end was cut by 5 bases, the J end by 10 bases, with 15 bases between. The CDR3 DNA follows: TGTGCCAGCAGCCCAAGACGGTCGGGGATTCAGTACTTC. Its protein product is CASSPRRSGIQYF.

The chain is built from TRBV6-5 and TRBJ2-3; 9 positions agree with TRBD2. V lost 2 bases, J lost 4 bases, and 7 bases stayed unmatched. CDR1 is MNHEY and CDR2 is SVGAGI in the germline V gene. The CDR3 is made up of 16 amino acids. CDR3 sequence (DNA): TGTGCCAGCAGTTACCTTAGCGGGAGTGCGGCAGATACGCAGTATTTT. Amino acids: CASSYLSGSAADTQYF.

The chain carries TRBV5-4 and TRBJ2-2; 7 nucleotides line up with TRBD1. V lost 4 bases, J lost 1 base, and 4 bases stayed unmatched. Germline V lookup: CDR1 SGHNT, CDR2 YYREEE (reference sequence). This CDR3 contains 15 residues. CDR3 coding DNA: TGTGCCAGCAGCGGAAGGGACAGGAACACCGGGGAGCTGTTTTTT. It is translated as CASSGRDRNTGELFF.

This sequence joins TRBV7-2 and TRBJ2-5, with 9 bases identical to TRBD2. J gave up 0 bases and V 5 bases, and 16 bases lay outside the gene matches. The length of the CDR3 is 19 residues. From germline, CDR1 is SGHTA and CDR2 FQGNSA. CDR3 in DNA: TGTGCCAGCAGCCCAGGGTGGTCACTAGCGGGCCGGTACCAAGAGACCCAGTACTTC. Translating it yields CASSPGWSLAGRYQETQYF.

This rearrangement joins TRBV28 to TRBJ2-7, with D maybe TRBD2 (6 bases). Deletions cut 4 bases from V and 0 bases from J, with 19 bases between. The CDR3 length is 17 residues. The germline CDR1 and CDR2 sequences are MDHEN and SYDVKM. For the CDR3, the DNA is TGTGCCAGCAGTTCTCAGTACTTGGAGGGGTTCTCCTACGAGCAGTACTTC. Its translation is CASSSQYLEGFSYEQYF. Based on the CDR3 plus reference TRBV28 and TRBJ2-7, the full variable domain is DVKVTQSSRYLVKRTGEKVFLECVQDMDHENMFWYRQDPGLGLRLIYFSYDVKMKEKGDIPEGYSVSREKKERFSLILESASTNQTSMYLCASSSQYLEGFSYEQYFGPGTRLTVT.

This chain links TRBV2 with TRBJ2-7, with TRBD1 matching over 11 bases. J was trimmed by 3 bases and V by 11 bases; bases with no gene match: 6. Per germline, CDR1 SNHLY and CDR2 FYNNEI. The CDR3 runs 13 residues. CDR3 DNA: TGTGCCTCAACCGGGACAGGGGGCTACGAGCAGTACTTC. Translated, it gives CASTGTGGYEQYF.

This rearrangement joins TRBV11-2 to TRBJ1-4, with TRBD1 as a possible D gene (5 bases). Germline CDR1 and CDR2: SGHAT and FQNNGV. The V and J ends lost 2 bases and 8 bases respectively, with 15 bases between them. The CDR3 totals 15 residues. The CDR3 DNA sequence: TGTGCCAGCAGCTTACTCGGAGGGGCGGGGGAAAAACTGTTTTTT. It is translated as CASSLLGGAGEKLFF.

The genes are TRBV18 and TRBJ1-1; D not certain. Trimming took 3 bases from V and 4 from J, leaving 12 bases between them. The CDR3 is made up of 14 amino acids. CDR1 and CDR2 from the germline V gene are KGHSH and LQKENI. CDR3 amino acids: CASSPVQRSTEAFF. The CDR3 DNA reads as TGTGCCAGCTCACCGGTTCAGCGATCCACTGAAGCTTTCTTT.

The genes are TRBV18 and TRBJ2-7; D not certain. CDR3 length: 13 amino acids. Germline CDR1 and CDR2: KGHSH and LQKENI. V shed 2 bases and J shed 0 bases, with 5 bases lying between them. The CDR3 loop is CASSPGGSYEQYF. The CDR3 DNA reads as TGTGCCAGCTCACCAGGCGGCTCCTACGAGCAGTACTTC.

The rearrangement links TRBV7-8 to TRBJ2-7; TRBD1 might be the D (6 bases). Germline V gene lookup returns CDR1 SGHVS and CDR2 FQNEAQ. The V and J ends lost 5 bases and 4 bases respectively, with 18 bases between them. CDR3 size: 15 residues. DNA of the CDR3: TGTGCCAGCAGCCGTCGACAGGTTAATGATTACGAGCAGTACTTC. Encoded protein: CASSRRQVNDYEQYF.

The CDR3 DNA sequence: TGTGCCAGCAGTGTAAACCAGGGGGCGCCCACTGAAGCTTTCTTT. Translated, it gives CASSVNQGAPTEAFF. The gene calls are TRBV6-1 and TRBJ1-1; TRBD1 matches 8 bases. Trimming removed 4 bases from V and 4 bases from J; junction bases left unmatched: 8. The germline V gene encodes CDR1 MNHNS and CDR2 SASEGT. This CDR3 contains 15 residues.

J is TRBJ2-1 and V is TRBV11-3; perhaps TRBD2 as D (6 bases). V lost 1 base, J lost 1 base, and 8 bases lay in between. CDR1 and CDR2 (germline): SGHNT, YENEEA. The CDR3 spans 15 residues. The CDR3 region has the DNA TGTGCCAGCAGCTTAGGTCGGGGGTCCTACAATGAGCAGTTCTTC. Its translation: CASSLGRGSYNEQFF.

Only one count was recorded for this clone. The rearrangement joins TRBV7-8 to TRBJ2-2; TRBD2 might be the D (6 bases). This CDR3 spans 17 amino acids. Germline V gene data show CDR1 as SGHVS and CDR2 as FQNEAQ. V shed 4 bases and J shed 4 bases, with 19 bases lying between them. The CDR3 loop reads CASSSLYGGSVTGELFF. CDR3 coding DNA: TGTGCCAGCAGCTCCCTTTATGGGGGGAGTGTCACCGGGGAGCTGTTTTTT.

This chain links TRBV29-1 with TRBJ2-1, with D uncertain. V was clipped by 7 bases and J by 3 bases, with 7 bases between them. Germline CDR1 and CDR2: SQVTM and ANQGSEA. The length of the CDR3 is 11 residues. The CDR3 region is CSGTLYNEQFF. As DNA, the CDR3 is TGCAGCGGCACTCTCTACAATGAGCAGTTCTTC.

The CDR3 DNA is TGTGCCAGCAGGGGCGGGGATCAGCCCCAGCATTTT. As protein: CASRGGDQPQHF. The rearrangement uses TRBV6-4 and TRBJ1-5; D is undetermined. Trimming removed 6 bases at V and 5 bases at J, with 8 bases between. CDR3 length equals 12 residues. Germline lookup yields CDR1 MRHNA and CDR2 SNTAGT.

The J gene is TRBJ1-1, the V gene TRBV7-9; no firm D call. In germline, CDR1 is SEHNR, CDR2 FQNEAQ (reference sequence). V was shortened by 3 bases and J by 0 bases, with 2 bases between the two germline ends. CDR3 length: 12 residues. In DNA, the CDR3 is TGTGCCAGCAGCTTTATGAACACTGAAGCTTTCTTT. Its protein is CASSFMNTEAFF. The full variable domain, rest sourced from reference TRBV7-9 and TRBJ1-1, is DTGVSQNPRHKITKRGQNVTFRCDPISEHNRLYWYRQTLGQGPEFLTYFQNEAQLEKSRLLSDRFSAERPKGSFSTLEIQRTEQGDSAMYLCASSFMNTEAFFGQGTRLTVV.

This chain joins TRBV5-6 and TRBJ2-1, with D tentatively TRBD2 (6 bases). Germline loops: CDR1 SGHDT, CDR2 YYEEEE. There are 17 residues in the CDR3. V gave up 5 bases and J gave up 10 bases, with 28 bases separating them. The chain's CDR3 is CASSWLSGTDVGGEQFF. The CDR3 coding sequence is TGTGCCAGCAGTTGGCTATCGGGTACGGACGTTGGAGGGGAGCAGTTCTTC.

This chain uses TRBV6-5 with TRBJ2-7; D is perhaps TRBD1 (6 bases). The CDR3 contains 15 residues. Germline V gene data show CDR1 as MNHEY and CDR2 as SVGAGI. Between the trimmed V and J ends, which lost 1 base and 1 base, there was a span of 11 bases. DNA of the CDR3: TGTGCCAGCAGTTACTTCACCAGGGGATCCTACGAGCAGTACTTC. The encoded protein is CASSYFTRGSYEQYF.

The genes are TRBV18 and TRBJ1-2; TRBD1 might be the D (5 bases). This CDR3 region has 12 residues. CDR1 and CDR2 from the germline V gene are KGHSH and LQKENI. V lost 3 bases, J lost 7 bases, and 9 bases lay in between. For the CDR3, the DNA is TGTGCCAGCTCACCCACGGGGGGTGGCTACACCTTC. Protein product: CASSPTGGGYTF.

J is TRBJ2-7 and V is TRBV27; 8 bases line up with TRBD1. Germline V gene sequence: CDR1 MNHEY, CDR2 SMNVEV (reference sequence). This CDR3 contains 14 residues. The V segment lost 6 bases and the J segment 0 bases; nucleotides outside the gene matches: 4. The CDR3 DNA is TGTGCCAGCAGCGACAGGGGCCACTCCTACGAGCAGTACTTC. This gives the protein CASSDRGHSYEQYF.

V is TRBV27 and J is TRBJ2-3; D may be TRBD2 (6 bases). V lost 5 bases and J 1 base, leaving 13 bases between the germline ends. Germline V gene sequence: CDR1 MNHEY, CDR2 SMNVEV (reference sequence). The CDR3 runs to 15 residues. The CDR3 loop is CASSTHPSGTDTQYF. The DNA for the CDR3 is TGTGCCAGCAGTACCCATCCTAGCGGCACAGATACGCAGTATTTT.

The chain employs TRBV28 and TRBJ1-1, with D unclear. The CDR3 consists of 11 residues. Germline assignment: CDR1 MDHEN and CDR2 SYDVKM. V gave up 5 bases and J gave up 2 bases, with 3 bases separating them. This CDR3 is CASSPNTEAFF. The CDR3 DNA is TGTGCCAGCAGTCCTAACACTGAAGCTTTCTTT.

The chain couples TRBV7-2 to TRBJ2-7; D possibly corresponds to TRBD1 (7 bases). The germline V and J ends were trimmed by 5 bases and 1 base, with 18 bases remaining between them. This CDR3 is 16 amino acids long. CDR1 SGHTA and CDR2 FQGNSA come from the germline V gene. In nucleotides, the CDR3 is TGTGCCAGCAGCCCACCCACAGGGGAGGCATCCTACGAGCAGTACTTC. Protein product: CASSPPTGEASYEQYF.

V gene TRBV2 combines with J gene TRBJ2-1; 8 nucleotides agree with TRBD2. With 10 bases clipped from V and 8 bases from J, the junction kept 10 bases outside the gene matches. Germline V CDR1 and CDR2: SNHLY, FYNNEI. The CDR3 covers 13 residues. The chain's CDR3 is CATGGLAGDEQFF. For the CDR3, the DNA is TGTGCCACGGGAGGACTAGCCGGGGATGAGCAGTTCTTC.